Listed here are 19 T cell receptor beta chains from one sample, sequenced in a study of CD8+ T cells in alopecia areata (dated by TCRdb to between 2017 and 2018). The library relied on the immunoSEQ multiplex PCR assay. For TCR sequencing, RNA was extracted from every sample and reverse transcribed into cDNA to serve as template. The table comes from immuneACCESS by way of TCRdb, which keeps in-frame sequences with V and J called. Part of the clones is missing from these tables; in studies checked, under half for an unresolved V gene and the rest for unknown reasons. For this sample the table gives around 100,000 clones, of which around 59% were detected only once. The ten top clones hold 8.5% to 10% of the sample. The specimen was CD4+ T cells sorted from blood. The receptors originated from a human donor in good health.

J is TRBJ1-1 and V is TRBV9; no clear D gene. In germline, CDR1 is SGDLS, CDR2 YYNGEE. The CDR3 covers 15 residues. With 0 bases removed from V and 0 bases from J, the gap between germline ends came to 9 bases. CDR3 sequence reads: CASSVASGMNTEAFF. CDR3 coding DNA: TGTGCCAGCAGCGTAGCTTCGGGGATGAACACTGAAGCTTTCTTT.

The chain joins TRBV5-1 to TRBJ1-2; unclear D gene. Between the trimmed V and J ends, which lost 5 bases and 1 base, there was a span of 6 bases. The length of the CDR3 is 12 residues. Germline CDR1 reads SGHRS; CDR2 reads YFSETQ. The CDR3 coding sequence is TGCGCCAGCAGGAGTCTTAACTATGGCTACACCTTC. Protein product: CASRSLNYGYTF.

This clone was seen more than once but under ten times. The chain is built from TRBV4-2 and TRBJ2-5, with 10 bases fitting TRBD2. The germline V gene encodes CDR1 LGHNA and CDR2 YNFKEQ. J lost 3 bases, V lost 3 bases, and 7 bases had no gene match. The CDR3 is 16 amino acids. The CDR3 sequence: CASSHGGLADKETQYF. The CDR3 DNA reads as TGTGCCAGCAGCCATGGTGGACTAGCGGATAAAGAGACCCAGTACTTC.

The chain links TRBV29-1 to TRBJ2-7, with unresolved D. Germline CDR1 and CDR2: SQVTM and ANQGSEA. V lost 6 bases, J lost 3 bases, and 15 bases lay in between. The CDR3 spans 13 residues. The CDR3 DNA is TGCAGCGTGGTAGGACCGCCACGCTACGAGCAGTACTTC. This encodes CSVVGPPRYEQYF.

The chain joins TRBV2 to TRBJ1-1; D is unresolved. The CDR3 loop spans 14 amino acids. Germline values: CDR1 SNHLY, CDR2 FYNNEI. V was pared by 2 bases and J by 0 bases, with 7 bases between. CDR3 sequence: CASSETGMNTEAFF. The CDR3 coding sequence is TGTGCCAGCAGTGAAACGGGGATGAACACTGAAGCTTTCTTT.

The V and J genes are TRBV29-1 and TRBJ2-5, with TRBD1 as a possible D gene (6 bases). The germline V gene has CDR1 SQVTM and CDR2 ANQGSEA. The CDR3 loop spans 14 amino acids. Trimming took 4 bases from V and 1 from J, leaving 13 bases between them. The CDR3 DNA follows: TGCAGCGTTGGGACAGACGGATCCCAAGAGACCCAGTACTTC. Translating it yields CSVGTDGSQETQYF.

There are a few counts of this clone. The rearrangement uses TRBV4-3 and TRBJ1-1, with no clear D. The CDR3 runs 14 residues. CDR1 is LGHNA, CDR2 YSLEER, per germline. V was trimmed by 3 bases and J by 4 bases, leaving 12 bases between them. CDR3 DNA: TGCGCCAGCAGCCAGCCAGACCGGACCACTGAAGCTTTCTTT. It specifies CASSQPDRTTEAFF.

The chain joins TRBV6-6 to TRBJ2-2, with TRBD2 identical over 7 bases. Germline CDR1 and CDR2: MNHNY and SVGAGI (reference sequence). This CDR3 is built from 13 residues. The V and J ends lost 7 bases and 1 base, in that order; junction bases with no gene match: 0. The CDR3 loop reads CASKRGNTGELFF. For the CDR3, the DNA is TGTGCCAGCAAGCGGGGGAACACCGGGGAGCTGTTTTTT.

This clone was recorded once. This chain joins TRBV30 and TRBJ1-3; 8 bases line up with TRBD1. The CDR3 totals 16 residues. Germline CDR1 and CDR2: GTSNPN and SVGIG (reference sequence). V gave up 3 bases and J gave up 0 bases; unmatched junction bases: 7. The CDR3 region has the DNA TGTGCCTGGAGGGATCGGACAGGGCGCTCTGGAAACACCATATATTTT. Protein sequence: CAWRDRTGRSGNTIYF.

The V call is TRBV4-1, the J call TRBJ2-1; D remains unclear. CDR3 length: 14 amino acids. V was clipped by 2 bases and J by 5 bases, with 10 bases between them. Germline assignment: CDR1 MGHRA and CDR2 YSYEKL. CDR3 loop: CASSQLVQNNEQFF. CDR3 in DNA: TGCGCCAGCAGCCAATTGGTACAGAACAATGAGCAGTTCTTC.

CDR3 sequence reads: CAWSGGPTQETQYF. CDR3 nucleotide sequence: TGTGCCTGGTCAGGGGGTCCCACTCAAGAGACCCAGTACTTC. The chain carries TRBV30 and TRBJ2-5, with 7 bases identical to TRBD1. Germline V gene lookup returns CDR1 GTSNPN and CDR2 SVGIG (reference sequence). V was clipped by 5 bases and J by 2 bases; unmatched bases: 8. The length of the CDR3 is 14 residues. Together with reference TRBV30 and TRBJ2-5, the CDR3 gives the full variable domain: SQTIHQWPATLVQPVGSPLSLECTVEGTSNPNLYWYRQAAGRGLQLLFYSVGIGQISSEVPQNLSASRPQDRQFILSSKKLLLSDSGFYLCAWSGGPTQETQYFGPGTRLLVL.

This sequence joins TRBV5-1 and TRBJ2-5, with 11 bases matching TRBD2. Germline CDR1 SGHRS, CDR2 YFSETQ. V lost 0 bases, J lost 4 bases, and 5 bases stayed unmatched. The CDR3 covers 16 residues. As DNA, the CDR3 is TGCGCCAGCAGCTTGGCGGCTAGCGGGGGGCGAGAGACCCAGTACTTC. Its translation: CASSLAASGGRETQYF. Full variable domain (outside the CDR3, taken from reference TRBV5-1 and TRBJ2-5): KAGVTQTPRYLIKTRGQQVTLSCSPISGHRSVSWYQQTPGQGLQFLFEYFSETQRNKGNFPGRFSGRQFSNSRSEMNVSTLELGDSALYLCASSLAASGGRETQYFGPGTRLLVL.

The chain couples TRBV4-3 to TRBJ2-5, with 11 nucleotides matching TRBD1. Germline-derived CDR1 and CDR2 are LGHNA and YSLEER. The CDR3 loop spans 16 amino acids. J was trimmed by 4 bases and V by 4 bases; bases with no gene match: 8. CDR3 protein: CASSPTGTGGLETQYF. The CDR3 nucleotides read TGCGCCAGCAGCCCTACCGGGACAGGGGGTTTAGAGACCCAGTACTTC.

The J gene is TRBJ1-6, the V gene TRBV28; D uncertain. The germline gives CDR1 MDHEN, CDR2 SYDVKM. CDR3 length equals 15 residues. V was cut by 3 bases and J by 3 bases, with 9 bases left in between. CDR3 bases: TGTGCCAGCAGTTTGTCCGGGTACTATAATTCACCCCTCCACTTT. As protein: CASSLSGYYNSPLHF. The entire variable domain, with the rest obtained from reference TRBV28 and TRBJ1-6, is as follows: DVKVTQSSRYLVKRTGEKVFLECVQDMDHENMFWYRQDPGLGLRLIYFSYDVKMKEKGDIPEGYSVSREKKERFSLILESASTNQTSMYLCASSLSGYYNSPLHFGNGTRLTVT.

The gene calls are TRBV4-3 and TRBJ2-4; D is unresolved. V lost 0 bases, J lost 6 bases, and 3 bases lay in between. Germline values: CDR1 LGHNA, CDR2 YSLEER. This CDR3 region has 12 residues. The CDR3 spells CASSQDRNIQYF. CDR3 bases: TGCGCCAGCAGCCAAGATCGAAACATTCAGTACTTC.

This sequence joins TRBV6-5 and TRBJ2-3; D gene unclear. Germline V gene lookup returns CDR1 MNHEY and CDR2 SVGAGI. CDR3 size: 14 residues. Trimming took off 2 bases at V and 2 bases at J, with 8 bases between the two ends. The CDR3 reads CASSYLPSTDTQYF. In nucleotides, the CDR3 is TGTGCCAGCAGTTACCTACCCTCCACAGATACGCAGTATTTT.

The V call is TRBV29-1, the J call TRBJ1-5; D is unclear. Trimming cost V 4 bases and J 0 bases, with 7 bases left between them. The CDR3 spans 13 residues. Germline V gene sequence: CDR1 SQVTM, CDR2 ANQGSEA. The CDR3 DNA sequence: TGCAGCGTTGTGGAGAATAGCAATCAGCCCCAGCATTTT. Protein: CSVVENSNQPQHF.

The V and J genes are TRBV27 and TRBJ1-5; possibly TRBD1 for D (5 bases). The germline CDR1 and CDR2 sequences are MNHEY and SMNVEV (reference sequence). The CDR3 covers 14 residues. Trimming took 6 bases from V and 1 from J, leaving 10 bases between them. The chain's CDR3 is CASRTGGSNQPQHF. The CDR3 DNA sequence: TGTGCCAGCAGGACCGGGGGGAGCAATCAGCCCCAGCATTTT.

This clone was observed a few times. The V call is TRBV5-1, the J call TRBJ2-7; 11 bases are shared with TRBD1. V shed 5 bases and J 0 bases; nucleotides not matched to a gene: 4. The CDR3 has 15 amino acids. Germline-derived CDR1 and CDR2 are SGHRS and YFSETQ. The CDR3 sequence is CASRADRGLSYEQYF. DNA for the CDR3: TGCGCCAGCAGAGCGGACAGGGGGCTCTCCTACGAGCAGTACTTC.